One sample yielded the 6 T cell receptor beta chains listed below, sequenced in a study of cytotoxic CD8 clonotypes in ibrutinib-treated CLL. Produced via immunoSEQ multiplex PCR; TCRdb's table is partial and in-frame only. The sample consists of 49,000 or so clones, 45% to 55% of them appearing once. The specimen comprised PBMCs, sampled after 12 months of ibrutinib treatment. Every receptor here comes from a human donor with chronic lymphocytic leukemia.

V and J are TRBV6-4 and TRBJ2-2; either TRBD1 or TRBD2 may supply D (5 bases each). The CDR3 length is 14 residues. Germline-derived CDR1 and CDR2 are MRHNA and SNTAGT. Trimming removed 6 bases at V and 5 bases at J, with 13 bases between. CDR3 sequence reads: CASSQGPQTGELFF. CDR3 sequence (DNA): TGTGCCAGCAGCCAGGGACCCCAAACCGGGGAGCTGTTTTTT.

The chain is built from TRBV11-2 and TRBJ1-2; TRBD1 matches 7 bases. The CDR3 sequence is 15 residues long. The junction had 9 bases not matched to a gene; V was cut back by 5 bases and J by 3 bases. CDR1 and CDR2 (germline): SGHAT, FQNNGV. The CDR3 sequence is CASSQRDSFYYGYTF. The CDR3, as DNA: TGTGCCAGCAGCCAAAGGGACAGTTTCTACTATGGCTACACCTTC.

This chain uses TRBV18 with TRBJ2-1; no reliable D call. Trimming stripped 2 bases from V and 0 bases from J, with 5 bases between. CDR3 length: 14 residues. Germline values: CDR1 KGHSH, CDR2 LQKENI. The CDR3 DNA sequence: TGTGCCAGCTCACCATTGAGCTCCTACAATGAGCAGTTCTTC. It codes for CASSPLSSYNEQFF.

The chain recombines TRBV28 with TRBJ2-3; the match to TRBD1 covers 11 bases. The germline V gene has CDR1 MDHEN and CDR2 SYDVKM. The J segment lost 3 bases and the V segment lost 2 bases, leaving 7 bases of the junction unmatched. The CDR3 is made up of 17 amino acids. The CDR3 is CASSLTGTGGATDTQYF. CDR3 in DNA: TGTGCCAGCAGTTTAACCGGGACAGGGGGGGCGACAGATACGCAGTATTTT. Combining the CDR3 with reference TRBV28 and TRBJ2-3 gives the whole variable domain DVKVTQSSRYLVKRTGEKVFLECVQDMDHENMFWYRQDPGLGLRLIYFSYDVKMKEKGDIPEGYSVSREKKERFSLILESASTNQTSMYLCASSLTGTGGATDTQYFGPGTRLTVL.

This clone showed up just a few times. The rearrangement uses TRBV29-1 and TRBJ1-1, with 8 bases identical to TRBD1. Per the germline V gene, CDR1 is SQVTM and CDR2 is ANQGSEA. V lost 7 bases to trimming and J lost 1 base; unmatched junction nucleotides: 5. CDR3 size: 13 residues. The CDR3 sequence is CSARDRRNTEAFF. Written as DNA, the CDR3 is TGCAGCGCCCGGGACAGGAGGAACACTGAAGCTTTCTTT. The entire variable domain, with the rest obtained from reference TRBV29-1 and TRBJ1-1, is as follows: SAVISQKPSRDICQRGTSLTIQCQVDSQVTMMFWYRQQPGQSLTLIATANQGSEATYESGFVIDKFPISRPNLTFSTLTVSNMSPEDSSIYLCSARDRRNTEAFFGQGTRLTVV.

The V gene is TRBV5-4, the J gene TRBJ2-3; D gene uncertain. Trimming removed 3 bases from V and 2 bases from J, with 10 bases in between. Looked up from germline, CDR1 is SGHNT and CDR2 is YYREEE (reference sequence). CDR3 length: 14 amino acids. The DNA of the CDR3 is TGTGCCAGCAGCTCGCAACGCGACACAGATACGCAGTATTTT. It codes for CASSSQRDTDTQYF.